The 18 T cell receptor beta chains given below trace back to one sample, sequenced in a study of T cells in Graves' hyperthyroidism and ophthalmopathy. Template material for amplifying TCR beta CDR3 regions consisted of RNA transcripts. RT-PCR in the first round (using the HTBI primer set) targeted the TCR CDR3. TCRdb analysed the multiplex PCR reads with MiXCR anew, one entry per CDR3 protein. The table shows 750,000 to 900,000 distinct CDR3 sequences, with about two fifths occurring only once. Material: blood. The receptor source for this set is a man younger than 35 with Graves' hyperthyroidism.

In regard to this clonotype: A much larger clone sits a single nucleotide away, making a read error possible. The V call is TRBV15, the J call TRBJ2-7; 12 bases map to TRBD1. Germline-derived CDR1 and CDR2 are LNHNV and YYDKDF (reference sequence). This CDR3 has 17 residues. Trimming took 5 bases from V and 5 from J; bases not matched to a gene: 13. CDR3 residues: CATSAIPPGTGGDEQYF. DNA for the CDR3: TGTGCCACCAGCGCTATTCCCCCCGGGACAGGGGGCGACGAGCAGTACTTC.

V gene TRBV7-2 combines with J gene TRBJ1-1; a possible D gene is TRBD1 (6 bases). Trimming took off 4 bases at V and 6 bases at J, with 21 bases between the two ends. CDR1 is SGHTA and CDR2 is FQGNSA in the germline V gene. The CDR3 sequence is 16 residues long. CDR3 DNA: TGTGCCAGCAGCTCATTTCGCCAGGGGTATCACGCTGAAGCTTTCTTT. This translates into CASSSFRQGYHAEAFF. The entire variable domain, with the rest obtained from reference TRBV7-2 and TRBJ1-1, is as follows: GAGVSQSPSNKVTEKGKDVELRCDPISGHTALYWYRQSLGQGLEFLIYFQGNSAPDKSGLPSDRFSAERTGGSVSTLTIQRTQQEDSAVYLCASSSFRQGYHAEAFFGQGTRLTVV.

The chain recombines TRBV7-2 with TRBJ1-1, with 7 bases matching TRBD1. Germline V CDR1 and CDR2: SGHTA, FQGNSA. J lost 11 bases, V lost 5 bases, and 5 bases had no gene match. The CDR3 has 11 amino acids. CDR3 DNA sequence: TGTGCCAGCAGCCTGACGGGACAGGCTTTCTTT. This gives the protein CASSLTGQAFF.

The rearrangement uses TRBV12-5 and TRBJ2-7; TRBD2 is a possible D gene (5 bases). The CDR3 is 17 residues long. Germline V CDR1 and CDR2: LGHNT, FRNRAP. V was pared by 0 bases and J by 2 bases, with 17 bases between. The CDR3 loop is CASGLVGLGSSPYEQYF. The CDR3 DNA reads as TGTGCTAGTGGTTTGGTAGGACTGGGGAGCTCCCCCTACGAGCAGTACTTC.

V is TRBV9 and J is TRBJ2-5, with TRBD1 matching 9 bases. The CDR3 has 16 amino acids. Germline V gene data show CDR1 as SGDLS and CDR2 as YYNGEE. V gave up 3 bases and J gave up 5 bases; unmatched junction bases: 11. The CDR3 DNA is TGTGCCAGCAGCGCTTCCGGGACAGGGTTCCAGGAGACCCAGTACTTC. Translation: CASSASGTGFQETQYF. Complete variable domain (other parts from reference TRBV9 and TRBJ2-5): DSGVTQTPKHLITATGQRVTLRCSPRSGDLSVYWYQQSLDQGLQFLIQYYNGEERAKGNILERFSAQQFPDLHSELNLSSLELGDSALYFCASSASGTGFQETQYFGPGTRLLVL.

CDR3 coding DNA: TGTGCCAGCAGACGCAGGGGTCAAGAGACCCAGTACTTC. It codes for CASRRRGQETQYF. The chain combines TRBV7-8 with TRBJ2-5; weak D call: TRBD1 (6 bases). CDR1 is SGHVS, CDR2 FQNEAQ, per germline. There are 13 residues in the CDR3. V was trimmed by 6 bases and J by 2 bases, leaving 10 bases between them.

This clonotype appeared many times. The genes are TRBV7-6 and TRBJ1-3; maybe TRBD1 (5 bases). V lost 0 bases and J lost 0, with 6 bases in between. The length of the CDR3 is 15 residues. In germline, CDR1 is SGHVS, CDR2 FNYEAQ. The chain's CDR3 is CASSLADSSGNTIYF. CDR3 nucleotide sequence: TGTGCCAGCAGCTTAGCAGACAGCTCTGGAAACACCATATATTTT.

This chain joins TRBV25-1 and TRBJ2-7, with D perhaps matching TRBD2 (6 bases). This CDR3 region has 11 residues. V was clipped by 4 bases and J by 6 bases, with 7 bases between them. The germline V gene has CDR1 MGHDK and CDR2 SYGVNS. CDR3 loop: CASSGTTEQYF. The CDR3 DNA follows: TGTGCCAGCAGTGGGACTACCGAGCAGTACTTC.

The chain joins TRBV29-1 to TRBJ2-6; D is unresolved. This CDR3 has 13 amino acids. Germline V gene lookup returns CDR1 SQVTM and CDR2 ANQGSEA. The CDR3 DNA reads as TGCAGTCGTTCGAGCTCTGGGGCCAACGTCCTGACTTTC. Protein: CSRSSSGANVLTF.

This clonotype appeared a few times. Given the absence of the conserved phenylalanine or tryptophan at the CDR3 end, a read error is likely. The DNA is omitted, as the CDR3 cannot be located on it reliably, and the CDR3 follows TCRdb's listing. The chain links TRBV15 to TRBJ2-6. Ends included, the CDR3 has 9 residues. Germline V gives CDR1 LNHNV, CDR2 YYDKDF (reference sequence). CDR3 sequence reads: CATSRDWTS.

CDR3 sequence (DNA): TGTGCCAGCAGCTCTGGGGGACAGGGGGCACAGAGGGAGCAGTACTTC. The encoded protein is CASSSGGQGAQREQYF. This chain links TRBV5-4 with TRBJ2-7; 12 nucleotides agree with TRBD1. Germline CDR1 reads SGHNT; CDR2 reads YYREEE (reference sequence). This CDR3 spans 16 amino acids. The J segment lost 7 bases and the V segment lost 3 bases, leaving 11 bases of the junction unmatched.

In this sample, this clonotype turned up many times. In nucleotides, the CDR3 is TGTGCCATCAGTTCAACAGGGGTTTCAGGAAACACCATATATTTT. Translating it yields CAISSTGVSGNTIYF. The V gene is TRBV10-3, the J gene TRBJ1-3; the match to TRBD1 covers 7 bases. Per the germline V gene, CDR1 is ENHRY and CDR2 is SYGVKD. The CDR3 is 15 residues long. The V and J ends lost 5 bases and 4 bases, in that order; junction bases with no gene match: 8.

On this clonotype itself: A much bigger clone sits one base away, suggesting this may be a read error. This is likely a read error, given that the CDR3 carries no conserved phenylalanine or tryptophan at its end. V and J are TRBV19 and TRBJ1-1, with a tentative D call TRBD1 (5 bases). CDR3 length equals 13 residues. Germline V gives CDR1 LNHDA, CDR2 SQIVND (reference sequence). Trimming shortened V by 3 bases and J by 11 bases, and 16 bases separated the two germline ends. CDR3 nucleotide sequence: TGTGCCAGTAGTATGGGAAGGGGTTCCCGGGCTTTCTTA. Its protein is CASSMGRGSRAFL.

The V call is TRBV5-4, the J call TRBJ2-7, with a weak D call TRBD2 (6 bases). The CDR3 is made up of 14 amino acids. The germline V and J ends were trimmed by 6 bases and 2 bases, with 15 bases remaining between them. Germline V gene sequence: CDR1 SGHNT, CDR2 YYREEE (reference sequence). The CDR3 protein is CASNQAGTPYEQYF. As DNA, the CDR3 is TGTGCCAGCAACCAGGCAGGGACTCCCTACGAGCAGTACTTC.

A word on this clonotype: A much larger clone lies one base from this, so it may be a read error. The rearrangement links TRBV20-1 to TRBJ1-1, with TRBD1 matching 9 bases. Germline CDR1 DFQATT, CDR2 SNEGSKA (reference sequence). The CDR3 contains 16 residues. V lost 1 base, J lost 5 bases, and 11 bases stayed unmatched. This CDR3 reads CSARGEGQGGKTEAFF. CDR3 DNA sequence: TGCAGTGCTAGAGGAGAGGGACAGGGAGGTAAAACTGAAGCTTTCTTT.

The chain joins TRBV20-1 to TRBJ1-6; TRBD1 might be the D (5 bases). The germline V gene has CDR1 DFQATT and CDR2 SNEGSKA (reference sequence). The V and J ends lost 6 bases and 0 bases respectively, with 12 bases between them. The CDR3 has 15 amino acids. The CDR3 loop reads CSAGERSSYNSPLHF. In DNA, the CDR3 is TGCAGTGCAGGGGAGAGGAGCTCCTATAATTCACCCCTCCACTTT.

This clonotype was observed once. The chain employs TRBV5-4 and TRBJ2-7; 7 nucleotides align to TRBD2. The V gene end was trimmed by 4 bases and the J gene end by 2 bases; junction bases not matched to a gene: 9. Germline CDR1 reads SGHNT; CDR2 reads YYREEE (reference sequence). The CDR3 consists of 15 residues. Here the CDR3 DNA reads TGTGCCAGCAGCCCAAGAAGCGGGACCACCTACGAGCAGTACTTC. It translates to CASSPRSGTTYEQYF.

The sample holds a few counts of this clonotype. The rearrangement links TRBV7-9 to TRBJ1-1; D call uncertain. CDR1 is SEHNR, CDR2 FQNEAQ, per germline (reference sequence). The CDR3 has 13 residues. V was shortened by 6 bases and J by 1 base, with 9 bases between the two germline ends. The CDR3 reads CASRPGSNTEAFF. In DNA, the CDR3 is TGTGCCAGCAGGCCCGGTTCGAACACTGAAGCTTTCTTT.